Presented here are 26 T cell receptor beta chains from one specimen sequenced in a study of blood T cell repertoires in COVID-19. Produced via immunoSEQ multiplex PCR; TCRdb's table is partial and in-frame only. Among roughly 75,000 clones listed, around 90% were seen once. Sequenced: peripheral blood. These receptor sequences come from a human donor in a cohort sampled during active COVID-19.

The J gene is TRBJ2-1, the V gene TRBV6-5, with D tentatively TRBD2 (5 bases). Germline loops: CDR1 MNHEY, CDR2 SVGAGI. The CDR3 length is 12 residues. V lost 6 bases, J lost 9 bases, and 12 bases lay in between. CDR3 DNA: TGTGCCAGCAGGAAAAGCCGGGGTGAGCAGTTCTTC. This codes for CASRKSRGEQFF.

This chain connects TRBV6-5 to TRBJ2-7; 13 nucleotides align to TRBD2. Trimming took 5 bases from V and 2 from J; bases not matched to a gene: 3. The CDR3 contains 15 residues. Germline CDR1 and CDR2: MNHEY and SVGAGI. DNA of the CDR3: TGTGCCAGCAGTCAGGGACTAGCGGGGCCCTACGAGCAGTACTTC. Translating it yields CASSQGLAGPYEQYF.

V is TRBV5-1 and J is TRBJ2-5, with 7 bases fitting TRBD1. This CDR3 region has 16 residues. From germline, CDR1 is SGHRS and CDR2 YFSETQ. Germline trimming cut 4 bases from V and 5 bases from J; bases unmatched to any gene: 14. The CDR3: CASSEGAGGLGETQYF. The CDR3, as DNA: TGCGCCAGCAGCGAGGGTGCAGGGGGTCTAGGGGAGACCCAGTACTTC. The full variable domain, with the rest looked up from reference TRBV5-1 and TRBJ2-5, is KAGVTQTPRYLIKTRGQQVTLSCSPISGHRSVSWYQQTPGQGLQFLFEYFSETQRNKGNFPGRFSGRQFSNSRSEMNVSTLELGDSALYLCASSEGAGGLGETQYFGPGTRLLVL.

The V call is TRBV27, the J call TRBJ2-1; D is possibly TRBD1 (6 bases). This CDR3 region has 15 residues. Germline V gene lookup returns CDR1 MNHEY and CDR2 SMNVEV (reference sequence). With 2 bases removed from V and 8 bases from J, the gap between germline ends came to 16 bases. The CDR3 coding sequence is TGTGCCAGCAGTTTAGGGGACGACAGGCCCTATGAGCAGTTCTTC. This translates into CASSLGDDRPYEQFF.

The chain couples TRBV5-4 to TRBJ1-3; D not resolved. This CDR3 has 15 residues. The V and J ends lost 1 base and 0 bases respectively, with 8 bases between them. From germline, CDR1 is SGHNT and CDR2 YYREEE (reference sequence). The chain's CDR3 is CASSLPELSGNTIYF. CDR3 sequence (DNA): TGTGCCAGCAGCTTGCCGGAGCTCTCTGGAAACACCATATATTTT.

This clone was picked up one time. The genes are TRBV10-3 and TRBJ2-7, with D unclear. The length of the CDR3 is 12 residues. Germline CDR1 is ENHRY and CDR2 is SYGVKD. Deletions cut 3 bases from V and 3 bases from J, with 6 bases between. CDR3 protein: CAISDSGYEQYF. DNA of the CDR3: TGTGCCATCAGTGACTCGGGCTACGAGCAGTACTTC.

This chain links TRBV7-2 with TRBJ1-1; TRBD1 matches at 11 bases. CDR3 length equals 15 residues. Germline V lookup: CDR1 SGHTA, CDR2 FQGNSA. V shed 5 bases and J 5 bases; nucleotides not matched to a gene: 7. DNA for the CDR3: TGTGCCAGCAGCCCGTACCGGGACAGGGGGACTGAAGCTTTCTTT. Translating it yields CASSPYRDRGTEAFF.

This chain links TRBV27 with TRBJ2-5; TRBD2 matches 8 bases. The germline V gene has CDR1 MNHEY and CDR2 SMNVEV (reference sequence). The V and J ends lost 3 bases and 0 bases, in that order; junction bases with no gene match: 0. There are 14 residues in the CDR3. CDR3 sequence: CASSFSGNQETQYF. The DNA for the CDR3 is TGTGCCAGCAGTTTTAGCGGGAACCAAGAGACCCAGTACTTC.

CDR3 sequence: CASSLQPGTRGEQFF. Here the CDR3 DNA reads TGTGCCAGCAGCTTACAGCCTGGGACTAGGGGGGAGCAGTTCTTC. The rearrangement links TRBV7-2 to TRBJ2-1; 8 bases are shared with TRBD2. Looked up from germline, CDR1 is SGHTA and CDR2 is FQGNSA. The CDR3 has 15 amino acids. The junction had 10 bases not matched to a gene; V was cut back by 2 bases and J by 10 bases. The full variable domain, completed using reference TRBV7-2 and TRBJ2-1, is GAGVSQSPSNKVTEKGKDVELRCDPISGHTALYWYRQSLGQGLEFLIYFQGNSAPDKSGLPSDRFSAERTGGSVSTLTIQRTQQEDSAVYLCASSLQPGTRGEQFFGPGTRLTVL.

The chain uses TRBV5-1 and TRBJ1-2; 7 nucleotides match TRBD1. The V and J ends lost 7 bases and 1 base, in that order; junction bases with no gene match: 10. The CDR3 is 15 residues long. Germline V lookup: CDR1 SGHRS, CDR2 YFSETQ. CDR3 protein: CASQRDRVDNYGYTF. The CDR3 nucleotides are TGCGCCAGCCAGCGAGACAGGGTAGATAACTATGGCTACACCTTC.

The table lists this clone with a few counts. CDR3 loop: CASSQDPMDRTGNTIYF. The CDR3 DNA is TGTGCCAGCAGCCAAGACCCCATGGACAGGACTGGAAACACCATATATTTT. The chain couples TRBV4-2 to TRBJ1-3; 7 bases match TRBD1. Germline V CDR1 and CDR2: LGHNA, YNFKEQ. The V and J ends lost 0 bases and 2 bases, in that order; junction bases with no gene match: 7. This CDR3 region has 17 residues.

V usage is TRBV18 and J usage is TRBJ1-1, with D unresolved. The CDR3 has 14 residues. Germline values: CDR1 KGHSH, CDR2 LQKENI. Trimming removed 2 bases at V and 4 bases at J, with 11 bases between. CDR3 nucleotides: TGTGCCAGCTCACCATCCGGGTTGAGCACTGAAGCTTTCTTT. This gives the protein CASSPSGLSTEAFF.

V is TRBV19 and J is TRBJ1-3, with 7 bases lining up with TRBD1. V lost 3 bases, J lost 6 bases, and 5 bases stayed unmatched. The CDR3 has 14 residues. Germline CDR1 reads LNHDA; CDR2 reads SQIVND (reference sequence). The CDR3 sequence: CASSITGQINTIYF. The CDR3 bases are TGTGCCAGTAGTATCACGGGACAGATAAACACCATATATTTT.

The CDR3 here is CSASGWQGTGELFF. CDR3 bases: TGCAGTGCTAGTGGCTGGCAGGGTACCGGGGAGCTGTTTTTT. The chain has TRBV20-1 and TRBJ2-2; TRBD1 is a possible D gene (5 bases). The CDR3 contains 14 residues. Looked up from germline, CDR1 is DFQATT and CDR2 is SNEGSKA (reference sequence). V was shortened by 3 bases and J by 5 bases, with 13 bases between the two germline ends.

The chain employs TRBV24-1 and TRBJ2-1, with a weak D call TRBD2 (7 bases). V was clipped by 1 base and J by 3 bases, with 12 bases between them. This CDR3 comprises 16 residues. Looked up from germline, CDR1 is KGHDR and CDR2 is SFDVKD. The CDR3 bases are TGTGCCACCAGTGATTTAGGGGGGGCGCACTACAATGAGCAGTTCTTC. Protein sequence: CATSDLGGAHYNEQFF.

The chain uses TRBV2 and TRBJ1-3, with TRBD1 matching 7 bases. Trimming removed 8 bases from V and 4 bases from J; junction bases left unmatched: 11. Germline assignment: CDR1 SNHLY and CDR2 FYNNEI. The CDR3 consists of 15 residues. The CDR3 here is CASSKEGALGNTIYF. CDR3 sequence (DNA): TGTGCCAGCTCGAAGGAGGGGGCGCTCGGAAACACCATATATTTT.

This chain joins TRBV7-2 and TRBJ1-1; D is ambiguous. CDR1 is SGHTA, CDR2 FQGNSA, per germline. V was trimmed by 2 bases and J by 1 base, leaving 8 bases between them. The CDR3 spans 14 residues. The CDR3, as DNA: TGTGCCAGCAGCTTAAGGACTGGGAACACTGAAGCTTTCTTT. It is translated as CASSLRTGNTEAFF.

In this sample, this clone turned up a few times. The chain joins TRBV7-2 to TRBJ1-4; no clear D. From germline, CDR1 is SGHTA and CDR2 FQGNSA. This CDR3 spans 15 amino acids. V lost 5 bases to trimming and J lost 8 bases, with 18 bases between them. CDR3 sequence: CASSAGLSSGEKLFF. In DNA, the CDR3 is TGTGCCAGCAGCGCGGGTCTCTCGTCGGGAGAAAAACTGTTTTTT.

A single count supports this clone. The gene calls are TRBV27 and TRBJ2-5; TRBD2 matches 10 bases. The trim removed 0 bases at V and 2 bases at J, leaving 3 bases unmatched. Germline-derived CDR1 and CDR2 are MNHEY and SMNVEV (reference sequence). The CDR3 runs 16 residues. CDR3 nucleotide sequence: TGTGCCAGCAGTTTATCGAGCGGGGGGGGGCAAGAGACCCAGTACTTC. Translating it yields CASSLSSGGGQETQYF.

The chain uses TRBV6-5 and TRBJ2-7; 9 nucleotides match TRBD1. The CDR3 is 15 residues long. The V gene end was trimmed by 6 bases and the J gene end by 5 bases; junction bases not matched to a gene: 11. Germline CDR1 MNHEY, CDR2 SVGAGI. CDR3 sequence reads: CASSPGTGFRDEQYF. CDR3 DNA: TGTGCCAGCAGCCCCGGGACAGGGTTTCGGGACGAGCAGTACTTC.

V is TRBV28 and J is TRBJ1-2; possible D gene TRBD1, 6 bases. The CDR3 runs 14 residues. Germline values: CDR1 MDHEN, CDR2 SYDVKM. The V and J ends lost 2 bases and 4 bases respectively, with 11 bases between them. CDR3 loop: CASSLGQTIYGYTF. The CDR3, as DNA: TGTGCCAGCAGTTTAGGACAGACAATCTATGGCTACACCTTC.

The chain joins TRBV7-6 to TRBJ1-4; D is possibly TRBD1 (5 bases). CDR1 and CDR2 (germline): SGHVS, FNYEAQ. The CDR3 contains 19 residues. With 5 bases removed from V and 1 base from J, the gap between germline ends came to 23 bases. CDR3 sequence (DNA): TGTGCCAGCAGCAAACGTCCAGGCAGGGAAGTTCGAACTAATGAAAAACTGTTTTTT. Its translation is CASSKRPGREVRTNEKLFF.

This clone occurred once. This chain joins TRBV6-5 and TRBJ2-5, with 13 bases that match TRBD2. The CDR3 consists of 15 residues. CDR1 and CDR2 (germline): MNHEY, SVGAGI. J lost 6 bases, V lost 6 bases, and 7 bases had no gene match. The CDR3 region has the DNA TGTGCCAGCAGCACCACTAGCGGGGGGGCAAAGACCCAGTACTTC. This encodes CASSTTSGGAKTQYF.

The V call is TRBV10-2, the J call TRBJ1-2; 8 bases are shared with TRBD1. The CDR3 covers 16 residues. Germline V gene lookup returns CDR1 WSHSY and CDR2 SAAADI. The junction had 15 bases not matched to a gene; V was cut back by 4 bases and J by 8 bases. This CDR3 reads CASSAGQGKRRGGYTF. Written as DNA, the CDR3 is TGCGCCAGCAGTGCAGGACAGGGAAAGCGGCGTGGAGGCTACACCTTC.

The chain's CDR3 is CASSPKLAGGTYEQYF. The CDR3 DNA follows: TGTGCCAGCAGCCCGAAACTAGCGGGGGGGACCTACGAGCAGTACTTC. The rearrangement joins TRBV11-2 to TRBJ2-7; TRBD2 matches at 13 bases. Germline trimming cut 5 bases from V and 2 bases from J; bases unmatched to any gene: 6. The CDR3 is 16 residues long. The germline V gene has CDR1 SGHAT and CDR2 FQNNGV.

The J gene is TRBJ2-5, the V gene TRBV9, with D perhaps TRBD2 (7 bases). The V and J ends lost 0 bases and 5 bases respectively, with 17 bases between them. The CDR3 is 16 residues long. Germline-derived CDR1 and CDR2 are SGDLS and YYNGEE. The CDR3 DNA sequence: TGTGCCAGCAGCGTAGATCCGGGGGGCGTCTTGGAGACCCAGTACTTC. It encodes CASSVDPGGVLETQYF.